The 24 T cell receptor beta chains given below trace back to one sample, sequenced in a study of technical replicates of blood from several donors. Clones were read by immunoSEQ multiplex PCR, and TCRdb kept only the in-frame ones, dropping some. Among about 76,000 clones, 90% to 95% were seen once, and the ten largest hold 0.25%. What was sequenced was T cells isolated from PBMCs. The source of these receptors is a human donor in good health.

This chain's CDR3 is CASSNQPGLNTGELFF. The DNA for the CDR3 is TGTGCCAGCAGTAACCAACCGGGACTAAACACCGGGGAGCTGTTTTTT. This chain connects TRBV28 to TRBJ2-2; 7 bases agree with TRBD2. V trimming: 5 bases; J trimming: 2 bases; junction bases outside the gene matches: 8. The CDR3 has 16 amino acids. Germline V gene lookup returns CDR1 MDHEN and CDR2 SYDVKM.

The rearrangement joins TRBV25-1 to TRBJ1-5; no clear D. The germline V gene encodes CDR1 MGHDK and CDR2 SYGVNS. V was shortened by 2 bases and J by 3 bases, with 14 bases between the two germline ends. This CDR3 comprises 16 residues. CDR3 region: CASSEATFRYNQPQHF. CDR3 nucleotide sequence: TGTGCCAGCAGTGAAGCGACATTCCGATACAATCAGCCCCAGCATTTT.

The chain carries TRBV6-1 and TRBJ2-3, with TRBD2 matching 10 bases. Germline CDR1 is MNHNS and CDR2 is SASEGT. The CDR3 contains 17 residues. V dropped 3 bases and J dropped 2; count of bases not matched to a gene: 8. As DNA, the CDR3 is TGTGCCAGCAGTGAGAGGGTTGGACTAGCGGACACAGATACGCAGTATTTT. It translates to CASSERVGLADTDTQYF.

V is TRBV2 and J is TRBJ2-1; D uncertain. In germline, CDR1 is SNHLY, CDR2 FYNNEI. The V end was cut by 6 bases, the J end by 8 bases, with 17 bases between. The CDR3 has 14 residues. This chain's CDR3 is CASRRTLTMDEQFF. CDR3 nucleotide sequence: TGTGCCAGCAGAAGAACGCTAACGATGGATGAGCAGTTCTTC. Supplemented by reference TRBV2 and TRBJ2-1, the full variable domain reads EPEVTQTPSHQVTQMGQEVILRCVPISNHLYFYWYRQILGQKVEFLVSFYNNEISEKSEIFDDQFSVERPDGSNFTLKIRSTKLEDSAMYFCASRRTLTMDEQFFGPGTRLTVL.

CDR3 region: CASSSRVAYYNSPLHF. The CDR3 DNA reads as TGTGCCAGCAGTTCCAGGGTTGCCTACTATAATTCACCCCTCCACTTT. V is TRBV6-4 and J is TRBJ1-6; a possible D gene is TRBD1 (5 bases). V was clipped by 5 bases and J by 3 bases, with 14 bases between them. The length of the CDR3 is 16 residues. The germline V gene encodes CDR1 MRHNA and CDR2 SNTAGT.

This chain uses TRBV30 with TRBJ1-2; TRBD1 aligns across 12 bases. Per the germline V gene, CDR1 is GTSNPN and CDR2 is SVGIG (reference sequence). V shed 3 bases and J 7 bases; nucleotides not matched to a gene: 3. CDR3 length: 13 amino acids. CDR3 in amino acids: CAWRGQGALGYTF. For the CDR3, the DNA is TGTGCCTGGAGGGGACAGGGGGCGCTTGGCTACACCTTC.

The chain carries TRBV6-5 and TRBJ1-5; 7 nucleotides match TRBD1. CDR1 and CDR2 from the germline V gene are MNHEY and SVGAGI. CDR3 size: 14 residues. V was pared by 5 bases and J by 2 bases, with 3 bases of the junction left unmatched. This CDR3 reads CASSDGQGNQPQHF. The CDR3 nucleotides are TGTGCCAGCAGTGATGGACAGGGCAATCAGCCCCAGCATTTT.

The CDR3 coding sequence is TGTGCCAGCAGTCGTGGCGGGAGGGTATCCTACGAGCAGTACTTC. Its protein product is CASSRGGRVSYEQYF. The chain combines TRBV13 with TRBJ2-7, with 9 positions matching TRBD2. The V gene's germline CDR1 is PRHDT and CDR2 FYEKMQ (reference sequence). The CDR3 loop spans 15 amino acids. V lost 6 bases to trimming and J lost 1 base; unmatched junction nucleotides: 7.

The V and J genes are TRBV5-1 and TRBJ2-3; D not certain. Germline CDR1 and CDR2: SGHRS and YFSETQ. CDR3 length: 14 residues. Trimming pared 7 bases from V and 2 bases from J, leaving 14 bases between. The CDR3 region has the DNA TGCGCCAGCGCCATTCCGGAGACCACAGATACGCAGTATTTT. Encoded protein: CASAIPETTDTQYF.

The chain has TRBV5-1 and TRBJ1-5; D uncertain. The CDR3 runs 13 residues. V was trimmed by 5 bases and J by 7 bases, leaving 13 bases between them. Germline CDR1 and CDR2: SGHRS and YFSETQ. The CDR3 sequence: CASSSNPEQPQHF. The CDR3 DNA sequence: TGCGCCAGCAGTTCCAACCCGGAGCAGCCCCAGCATTTT. The entire variable domain, with the rest obtained from reference TRBV5-1 and TRBJ1-5, is as follows: KAGVTQTPRYLIKTRGQQVTLSCSPISGHRSVSWYQQTPGQGLQFLFEYFSETQRNKGNFPGRFSGRQFSNSRSEMNVSTLELGDSALYLCASSSNPEQPQHFGDGTRLSIL.

In nucleotides, the CDR3 is TGTGCCAGCAGCCCTAGATACCGGGGGGACTCCTACGAGCAGTACTTC. The encoded protein is CASSPRYRGDSYEQYF. The chain couples TRBV11-3 to TRBJ2-7; 7 bases line up with TRBD2. The trim removed 5 bases at V and 0 bases at J, leaving 10 bases unmatched. The CDR3 has 16 amino acids. The germline V gene has CDR1 SGHNT and CDR2 YENEEA. Drawing the rest from reference TRBV11-3 and TRBJ2-7, the complete variable domain is EAGVVQSPRYKIIEKKQPVAFWCNPISGHNTLYWYLQNLGQGPELLIRYENEEAVDDSQLPKDRFSAERLKGVDSTLKIQPAELGDSAVYLCASSPRYRGDSYEQYFGPGTRLTVT.

This clone has a single count. The chain recombines TRBV19 with TRBJ2-5; TRBD2 aligns across 11 bases. This CDR3 spans 20 amino acids. Trimming took 3 bases from V and 3 from J; bases not matched to a gene: 18. CDR1 and CDR2 (germline): LNHDA, SQIVND (reference sequence). CDR3 amino acids: CASSMQGTSGGGRTKETQYF. DNA for the CDR3: TGTGCCAGTAGTATGCAGGGAACTAGCGGGGGAGGACGCACGAAAGAGACCCAGTACTTC.

This rearrangement joins TRBV28 to TRBJ2-7; 9 bases are a match to TRBD2. The germline gives CDR1 MDHEN, CDR2 SYDVKM. V shed 5 bases, J shed 2 bases, and the junction held 10 bases outside the gene matches. CDR3 length: 16 amino acids. The CDR3 DNA follows: TGTGCCAGCAGTCCCTCGCGTGCGGGAGGGGCCTACGAGCAGTACTTC. This encodes CASSPSRAGGAYEQYF.

This chain connects TRBV19 to TRBJ2-3; possible D gene TRBD1, 6 bases. V lost 1 base and J lost 10, with 24 bases in between. Germline CDR1 reads LNHDA; CDR2 reads SQIVND (reference sequence). CDR3 length: 17 amino acids. For the CDR3, the DNA is TGTGCCAGTAGTATAGCCCGGGACACTGCCTGGATCGGCGCGCAGTATTTT. This translates into CASSIARDTAWIGAQYF.

The chain combines TRBV7-9 with TRBJ1-2; 8 nucleotides agree with TRBD1. In germline, CDR1 is SEHNR, CDR2 FQNEAQ (reference sequence). There are 16 residues in the CDR3. V shed 2 bases and J 8 bases; nucleotides not matched to a gene: 13. CDR3 loop: CASSLSLGQGLGGYTF. In DNA form, the CDR3 reads TGTGCCAGCAGCTTATCTCTTGGACAGGGTTTAGGCGGCTACACCTTC.

The rearrangement joins TRBV7-6 to TRBJ1-1; TRBD1 agrees at 10 bases. The germline gives CDR1 SGHVS, CDR2 FNYEAQ. The length of the CDR3 is 14 residues. V lost 6 bases and J lost 3; bases outside the gene matches: 4. Here the CDR3 reads CASSSDRGDTEAFF. In DNA, the CDR3 is TGTGCCAGCAGTTCGGACAGGGGGGACACTGAAGCTTTCTTT.

The chain employs TRBV6-5 and TRBJ2-7, with D possibly TRBD2 on 5 matching bases. With 2 bases removed from V and 6 bases from J, the gap between germline ends came to 14 bases. CDR1 and CDR2 from the germline V gene are MNHEY and SVGAGI. The CDR3 totals 14 residues. The CDR3 loop is CASSYGLSFSEQYF. CDR3 DNA: TGTGCCAGCAGTTACGGACTTAGCTTTTCCGAGCAGTACTTC.

The chain is built from TRBV11-3 and TRBJ2-1; 9 bases fit TRBD1. The CDR3 totals 13 residues. The V segment lost 4 bases and the J segment 10 bases; nucleotides outside the gene matches: 5. The V gene's germline CDR1 is SGHNT and CDR2 YENEEA. The CDR3 coding sequence is TGTGCCAGCAGCTCTAGGACAGGGGACGAGCAGTTCTTC. Its protein product is CASSSRTGDEQFF.

The chain has TRBV30 and TRBJ1-6; D remains unclear. This CDR3 spans 16 amino acids. V shed 4 bases and J shed 0 bases, with 13 bases lying between them. CDR1 is GTSNPN and CDR2 is SVGIG in the germline V gene (reference sequence). CDR3 region: CAWMRASSSYNSPLHF. The DNA of the CDR3 is TGTGCCTGGATGAGGGCCTCGAGCTCCTATAATTCACCCCTCCACTTT.

This chain joins TRBV30 and TRBJ1-2; no clear D gene. The germline V gene encodes CDR1 GTSNPN and CDR2 SVGIG (reference sequence). This CDR3 has 13 residues. V lost 2 bases, J lost 2 bases, and 9 bases lay in between. CDR3 in amino acids: CAWSPSFNYGYTF. CDR3 DNA sequence: TGTGCCTGGAGTCCCAGTTTCAACTATGGCTACACCTTC.

This chain uses TRBV5-1 with TRBJ1-2, with 8 bases aligning to TRBD1. The germline V gene encodes CDR1 SGHRS and CDR2 YFSETQ. This CDR3 is 14 amino acids long. V trimming: 4 bases; J trimming: 8 bases; junction bases outside the gene matches: 10. The DNA of the CDR3 is TGCGCCAGCAGCGAGGCCGGGACAGGTAACGGCTACACCTTC. Protein product: CASSEAGTGNGYTF.

The chain uses TRBV10-1 and TRBJ2-5; D may be TRBD1 (7 bases). The CDR3 has 16 residues. With 2 bases removed from V and 4 bases from J, the gap between germline ends came to 17 bases. CDR1 is WNHNN, CDR2 SYGVQD, per germline (reference sequence). The CDR3 is CASSEEQGTGGETQYF. The CDR3 DNA sequence: TGCGCCAGCAGTGAGGAACAGGGGACCGGGGGAGAGACCCAGTACTTC.

Only one count was recorded for this clone. The J gene is TRBJ2-7, the V gene TRBV29-1, with 8 bases identical to TRBD1. Germline-derived CDR1 and CDR2 are SQVTM and ANQGSEA. V lost 6 bases to trimming and J lost 6 bases; unmatched junction nucleotides: 4. CDR3 length: 11 amino acids. The CDR3 loop reads CSVTQGGEQYF. The CDR3 region has the DNA TGCAGCGTGACACAGGGGGGCGAGCAGTACTTC.

The rearrangement links TRBV7-9 to TRBJ2-2, with D perhaps TRBD2 (5 bases). Germline CDR1 SEHNR, CDR2 FQNEAQ (reference sequence). Trimming took off 5 bases at V and 6 bases at J, with 22 bases between the two ends. CDR3 length: 17 amino acids. CDR3 nucleotide sequence: TGTGCCAGCAGCGATTTTTGGCGGGTGACGGATTCCGGGGAGCTGTTTTTT. It encodes CASSDFWRVTDSGELFF.